This T cell receptor (beta chain) was documented in a study of cytomegalovirus exposure and HLA in healthy donors. Study results and caveats: TCR sequences were mostly rare, though some public TCRs occurred in many donors. A highly shared variant cluster was judged a likely technical artifact. Both high specificity and high sensitivity reportedly marked the classifier's diagnosis of cytomegalovirus status.

Primers included in the PCR were 60 Vbeta and 13 Jbeta primers. Libraries were prepared by immunoSEQ multiplex PCR; TCRdb keeps only in-frame clonotypes and omits some of them. Of about 190,000 clones detected, roughly 80% appear once; the ten largest clones hold about 3.8%. Each of the donors was a healthy bone marrow donor. Per the germline V gene, CDR1 is SGHKS and CDR2 is YYEKEE (reference sequence). This CDR3 region has 14 residues. Trimming removed 0 bases at V and 7 bases at J, with 11 bases between. Turning to this clone: Antigen: not known.

Material: PBMCs. The receptor was derived from a man aged 45-65 years in good health and CMV-seronegative. This chain uses TRBV5-5 with TRBJ1-5, with a possible D match to TRBD1 (6 bases). CDR3 bases: TGTGCCAGCAGCTTGGGCGGGGGCGGACAGCCCCAGCATTTT. Translated: CASSLGGGGQPQHF.